The entry below describes one TCR beta chain. What it binds is unknown. This specimen belongs to a study of shared clonotypes between healthy human individuals. The overall study: Three plates each covered CD4 naive and memory; CD8 naive two, CD8 memory one.

The naive CD8 population came from CD45RO-negative cells selected for CCR7, without terminally differentiated effector memory CD45RA+ cells. Healthy HIV-negative adults without recent acute infections or vaccinations served as donors. Study-level points and caveats: Sequencing depth was predicted to influence how clonotypes are shared among donors. Memory subsets had estimated richness that was generally smaller than that of naive subsets.

The V end was cut by 3 bases, the J end by 3 bases, with 20 bases between. The CDR3 totals 17 residues. Per the germline V gene, CDR1 is KGHSH and CDR2 is LQKENI. Produced via immunoSEQ multiplex PCR; TCRdb's table is partial and in-frame only. Among roughly 2,000,000 clones listed, just over 90% were seen once. The chain joins TRBV18 to TRBJ1-2, with D unresolved. Sequenced input: naive CD8+ T cells from PBMCs. The clonotype comes from a young man in good health. Some clones in this sample may be carry-over from other donors' samples. CDR3 residues: CASSPKVRGGVDYGYTF. The CDR3 DNA is TGTGCCAGCTCACCGAAGGTACGTGGCGGAGTGGACTATGGCTACACCTTC.